The T cell receptor beta chain described here comes from a study of T cell changes during pregnancy in multiple sclerosis. Germline V gene sequence: CDR1 LNHNV, CDR2 YYDKDF (reference sequence). V lost 0 bases, J lost 0 bases, and 16 bases lay in between. The CDR3 is 18 amino acids. The table came from immunoSEQ multiplex PCR; TCRdb's copy has only in-frame clones and leaves some out. Of 35,000 to 50,000 clones listed, around 89% were seen once; the top ten hold around 1%. The material sequenced was CD4+ T cells from peripheral blood mononuclear cells, taken in the second trimester of pregnancy. This TCR came from a female donor with multiple sclerosis, enrolled in a pregnancy study. This chain joins TRBV15 and TRBJ2-3; D is perhaps TRBD2 (6 bases). CDR3: CATSRDLLGGVSTDTQYF. Here the CDR3 DNA reads TGTGCCACCAGCAGAGATCTTCTGGGCGGGGTTAGCACAGATACGCAGTATTTT.